This record covers a single TCR beta chain. No antigen is known for it. In germline, CDR1 is DFQATT, CDR2 SNEGSKA (reference sequence). The CDR3 consists of 11 residues. V lost 6 bases to trimming and J lost 7 bases, with 10 bases between them. TCRdb's copy holds only in-frame clones and misses some; the assay was immunoSEQ multiplex PCR. The repertoire holds around 66,000 clones, with about 97% as singletons. This sample is part of a study of cytomegalovirus exposure and HLA in healthy donors. Study background: The 550 to 700 first-cohort repertoires and the roughly 120 validation repertoires shared the same platform, a later analysis reported.

Study findings and constraints: Reported performance of the classifier showed diagnosis of cytomegalovirus status with high specificity and sensitivity. Researchers counted roughly 150 TCR beta chains as cytomegalovirus-associated.

This chain links TRBV20-1 with TRBJ1-5; possible D gene TRBD1, 5 bases. The clonotype originates from a woman under 30 in good health and CMV-seropositive. The specimen sequenced was PBMCs. The CDR3 DNA follows: TGCAGTGCAGGGGTCCGACAGCCCCAGCATTTT. This encodes CSAGVRQPQHF.